This is a list of T cell receptor beta chains from one sample in a study of graft-versus-host responses after intestinal transplantation. The antigens of these receptors remain unknown. TCRdb's table, derived via immunoSEQ multiplex PCR, lists solely in-frame clones and lacks some. The table records 90,000 to 150,000 clones, approximately 95% of them present only once. The sample consisted of unstimulated CD8+ T cells sorted from spleen or lymph node cells, taken before intestinal transplant. These receptors were obtained from a human donor who received an intestinal transplant. The CDR3 runs from the conserved cysteine through the conserved F or W. A D gene is named only where the DNA matches it firmly. For some rows the clone size is stated as once, few or many, or as a class when expanded; others skip it.

d_call clone_size j_call v_call cdr3_nt cdr3_aa
- - TRBJ2-1 TRBV6-1 TGTGCCAGCAGTGAGTGGCTCCCCCATTTCAATGAGCAGTTCTTC CASSEWLPHFNEQFF
- - TRBJ2-5 TRBV11-1 TGTGCCAGCAGCTATCCGTATGAGAGGGGGATCCAAGAGACCCAGTACTTC CASSYPYERGIQETQYF
- - TRBJ1-2 TRBV19 TGTGCCAGTAGTATAACGTTTAACTATGGCTACACCTTC CASSITFNYGYTF
- once TRBJ2-3 TRBV28 TGTGCCAGCAGTCAAGCCGGGACTCCTAGCACAGATACGCAGTATTTT CASSQAGTPSTDTQYF
- - TRBJ1-1 TRBV15 TGTGCCACCAGCACCCCCTACAGGGTTTCGAACACTGAAGCTTTCTTT CATSTPYRVSNTEAFF
- - TRBJ2-1 TRBV5-6 TGTGCCAGCAGCTCAGGACCGCGAGATGAGCAGTTCTTC CASSSGPRDEQFF
- - TRBJ2-3 TRBV7-8 TGTGCCAGCAGCTTAGCAGGAAACACAGATACGCAGTATTTT CASSLAGNTDTQYF
- - TRBJ2-7 TRBV5-1 TGCGCCAGCAGCTTGGCCTTGGTAACAGACTTCTACGAGCAGTACTTC CASSLALVTDFYEQYF
TRBD1 - TRBJ2-7 TRBV27 TGTGCCAGCAGTCCCCTGACAGGGGGCTACGAGCAGTACTTC CASSPLTGGYEQYF
- once TRBJ2-7 TRBV6-5 TGTGCCAGCAGTAACCCGGGGGAGCAGTACTTC CASSNPGEQYF
- - TRBJ2-2 TRBV13 TGTGCCAGCAGCCCGGGTCGGGCAGGGGCGATCGGGGAGCTGTTTTTT CASSPGRAGAIGELFF
- once TRBJ2-7 TRBV10-2 TGCGCCGCAGGTACCTACGAGCAGTACTTC CAAGTYEQYF
TRBD2 few TRBJ2-7 TRBV5-6 TGTGCCAGCAGCTCAAAAGGGACTAGCGGGAGGCCCTACGAGCAGTACTTC CASSSKGTSGRPYEQYF
- - TRBJ2-7 TRBV11-1 TGTGCCAGCAGACTCGACAGTTCCTACGAGCAGTACTTC CASRLDSSYEQYF
TRBD2 - TRBJ2-5 TRBV7-3 TGTGCCAGCAGCCTACTAGCGGGAGGGCCGGGGGAGCAGTACTTC CASSLLAGGPGEQYF
- once TRBJ2-2 TRBV10-2 TGCGCCAGCAGTGAGTGGCTAGCCCCTAACACCGGGGAGCTGTTTTTT CASSEWLAPNTGELFF
TRBD1 few TRBJ1-3 TRBV7-6 TGTGCCAGCAGCCCATTTCTGGACAGGGGACCAGGAAACACCATATATTTT CASSPFLDRGPGNTIYF
TRBD2 - TRBJ2-3 TRBV10-1 TGCGCCAGCAGTGAGGGGGGGAACGGGAGGTTTTCAGATACGCAGTATTTT CASSEGGNGRFSDTQYF
TRBD1 - TRBJ2-5 TRBV11-2 TGTGCCAGCAGCTCTTCCTGGACAGGGGCCTGGGAGCAGTACTTC CASSSSWTGAWEQYF
- once TRBJ2-5 TRBV7-3 TGTGCCAGCAGCTTAGACCTGGGGGAGACCCAGTACTTC CASSLDLGETQYF
TRBD1 - TRBJ1-2 TRBV27 TGTGCCAGCAGAGAGGAACCCACAGGGGGCGAAGGCTACACCTTC CASREEPTGGEGYTF
- - TRBJ1-6 TRBV5-5 TGTGCCAGCAGCCCCTTTTCAGGGGACAATTCACCCCTCCACTTT CASSPFSGDNSPLHF
TRBD1 once TRBJ2-7 TRBV14 TGTGCCAGCAGCCCGGGTCGGACAGGGGGCTCCTACGAGCAGTACTTC CASSPGRTGGSYEQYF
- - TRBJ2-3 TRBV27 TGTGCCAGCTCCTCCCTCAGGGGTGGGGGGGCTAGGACAGATACGCAGTATTTT CASSSLRGGGARTDTQYF
- - TRBJ1-5 TRBV4-1 TGCGCCAGCACCCAGGTGTACAGGGAGAGGAGCAATCAGCCCCAGCATTTT CASTQVYRERSNQPQHF
- - TRBJ1-1 TRBV13 TGTGCCAGCAGCCCTGAGGGGCTGAACACTGAAGCTTTCTTT CASSPEGLNTEAFF
- - TRBJ1-4 TRBV5-1 TGCGCCAGCAGGGCCGCAACTAATGAAAAACTGTTTTTT CASRAATNEKLFF
TRBD2 - TRBJ2-1 TRBV7-6 TGTGCCAGCAGCCCCCGTCGGGCGGGAGGACTCTCCTACAATGAGCAGTTCTTC CASSPRRAGGLSYNEQFF
- - TRBJ2-1 TRBV27 TGTGCCAGCAGTTTACTAGCAAACTACAATGAGCAGTTCTTC CASSLLANYNEQFF
TRBD1 once TRBJ2-2 TRBV6-5 TGTGCCAGCAGTTACTCCGGGACAGGGGGACCCGGGGAGCTGTTTTTT CASSYSGTGGPGELFF
- - TRBJ2-7 TRBV14 TGTGCCAGCAGCCATAGCAGGGTTAGTGGCGAGCAGTACTTC CASSHSRVSGEQYF
TRBD1 - TRBJ2-7 TRBV28 TGTGCCAGCAGTTTATATGGGACAGGGCCCTACGAGCAGTACTTC CASSLYGTGPYEQYF
- - TRBJ2-5 TRBV5-4 TGTGCCAGCAGCTTGGGATCAGGGGAGGAGACCCAGTACTTC CASSLGSGEETQYF
TRBD2 - TRBJ2-1 TRBV7-6 TGTGCCAGCAGCTTCCCCCCGACTAGCGGGAGGGATAGCTCCTACAATGAGCAGTTCTTC CASSFPPTSGRDSSYNEQFF
- once TRBJ2-1 TRBV28 TGTGCCAGCAGTTACGGGACCTCATCCTACAATGAGCAGTTCTTC CASSYGTSSYNEQFF
TRBD1 - TRBJ2-7 TRBV4-1 TGCGCCAGCAGCCCCAGACAGGGGTCCCCCTACGAGCAGTACTTC CASSPRQGSPYEQYF
TRBD1 - TRBJ1-2 TRBV19 TGTGCCAGTAGTACGGAGACAGGGTTTAGGTATGGCTACACCTTC CASSTETGFRYGYTF
- - TRBJ1-4 TRBV2 TGTGCCAGCAGTGAACGGGGAGGGGGACGTGGTGAAAAACTGTTTTTT CASSERGGGRGEKLFF
- - TRBJ2-7 TRBV13 TGTGCCAGCAGCTTAGCCAGGCCACCTTCCTACGAGCAGTACTTC CASSLARPPSYEQYF
TRBD2 - TRBJ2-7 TRBV4-2 TGTGCCAGCAGCCCAGAAACTAGCGCACACTACGAGCAGTACTTC CASSPETSAHYEQYF
TRBD1 - TRBJ1-3 TRBV19 TGTGCCAGTAGTTCTACAGGGGGCGGAAGAAACACCATATATTTT CASSSTGGGRNTIYF
- - TRBJ2-3 TRBV29-1 TGCAGCGGGGAATCGGGCAGGGAGAGGGGCACAGATACGCAGTATTTT CSGESGRERGTDTQYF
TRBD2 - TRBJ2-7 TRBV11-2 TGTGCCAGCATCGGGGGGGCCTACGAGCAGTACTTC CASIGGAYEQYF
- - TRBJ2-5 TRBV4-1 TGCGCCAGCAGCCCTTGGGATCGGGGGGAGACCCAGTACTTC CASSPWDRGETQYF
- - TRBJ2-1 TRBV30 TGTGCCGGTCGGACGGGATCCTACAATGAGCAGTTCTTC CAGRTGSYNEQFF
TRBD2 - TRBJ2-3 TRBV19 TGTGCCAGTACTAGCGGGAGTTTGCGCACAGATACGCAGTATTTT CASTSGSLRTDTQYF
TRBD1 - TRBJ1-1 TRBV27 TGTGCCAGCAGTCCGGTCAGGGGGTACACTGAAGCTTTCTTT CASSPVRGYTEAFF
- - TRBJ2-1 TRBV28 TGTGCCAGCAGTTTCATTTCCTACAATGAGCAGTTCTTC CASSFISYNEQFF
TRBD1 - TRBJ1-2 TRBV14 TGTGCCAGCAGCCCTCTAGGACAGGCCGTATATGGCTACACCTTC CASSPLGQAVYGYTF
TRBD1 - TRBJ2-2 TRBV11-2 TGTGCCGGCAGCTTAGACCTTTGGACAGGGGAAACCGGGGAGCTGTTTTTT CAGSLDLWTGETGELFF
TRBD2 - TRBJ2-7 TRBV5-4 TGTGCCAGCAGCTTGGATGAGCGGGATGGGGCCCCCGAGCAGTACTTC CASSLDERDGAPEQYF
- - TRBJ1-2 TRBV7-9 TGTGCCAGCAGCTTAACCGCGGTGGGCTATGGCTACACCTTC CASSLTAVGYGYTF
TRBD2 - TRBJ2-7 TRBV6-5 TGTGCCAGCAGTTACTCCGCGGGACTAGCTATCTACGAGCAGTACTTC CASSYSAGLAIYEQYF
- - TRBJ2-1 TRBV6-5 TGTGCCAGCAGTCCTAAGGGGGTCAATGAGCAGTTCTTC CASSPKGVNEQFF
- - TRBJ1-1 TRBV19 TGTGCCAGTAGTTCGACAAGACGGAGCACTGAAGCTTTCTTT CASSSTRRSTEAFF
- few TRBJ1-5 TRBV13 TGTGCCAGCAGCTTCGCAGGGTTGAATCAGCCCCAGCATTTT CASSFAGLNQPQHF
TRBD1 - TRBJ1-2 TRBV5-1 TGCGCCAGCAGCTTTTCCTTAGAGACAGGGGCCGTTTATGGCTACACCTTC CASSFSLETGAVYGYTF